This T cell receptor beta chain was obtained from a study of T cell responses to AZD1222 COVID-19 vaccine. In regard to this clone: Its target is unknown.

Study conclusions and caveats: At 160-218 and 743-854, vaccine-associated CD4 TCRs were dominant, and they spanned spike. The sample set comprised mostly white British donors with more females, and clonal diversity was possibly underestimated. Only a handful of AZD1222 recipients, several in all, had baseline seropositivity.

Sequenced by immunoSEQ multiplex PCR; TCRdb stores in-frame clones only, minus some. In the table there are under 150,000 clones, around 83% of which are singletons. The CDR3 contains 15 residues. The V and J ends lost 5 bases and 0 bases respectively, with 10 bases between them. CDR1 and CDR2 (germline): SGHTA, FQGTGA. The sequence came from an adult who received the AZD1222 COVID-19 vaccine. The V call is TRBV7-3, the J call TRBJ2-2; D not certain. The source was peripheral blood, collected 28 days after the second AZD1222 dose. CDR3 DNA: TGTGCCAGCAGCCAACAAACCACGAACACCGGGGAGCTGTTTTTT. It translates to CASSQQTTNTGELFF.